The 27 T cell receptor beta chains listed next were all sequenced from one sample in a study of Graves' ophthalmopathy and Graves' hyperthyroidism. The TCR beta CDR3 regions underwent amplification from RNA transcripts. An initial RT-PCR round employing HTBI primers preceded a second-round multiplex PCR. MiXCR was run by TCRdb on the multiplex PCR reads, yielding one entry per CDR3 protein. The top ten clones hold approximately 43% of a sample with some 750,000 distinct CDR3 sequences, 40% of them seen once. The specimen sequenced was peripheral blood. The origin of the receptors is an adult man with Graves' ophthalmopathy.

This clonotype has just a few counts. Its ends do not fully match the called genes, so a read error is possible. This chain connects TRBV10-3 to TRBJ1-2; D might be TRBD1 (6 bases). CDR3 length: 14 amino acids. CDR1 is ENHRY, CDR2 SYGVKD, per germline. CDR3 coding DNA: TGTGCCAGCAGTTACTCGTGGACAGAAAGCGGCTACACCTTC. Translation gives CASSYSWTESGYTF.

This clonotype was recorded at least ten times. V and J are TRBV2 and TRBJ2-5; TRBD1 might be the D (5 bases). Germline-derived CDR1 and CDR2 are SNHLY and FYNNEI. The CDR3 covers 13 residues. V was clipped by 8 bases and J by 5 bases, with 15 bases between them. CDR3 DNA sequence: TGTGCCAGCGTGCTGCAGGGCCGGGAGACCCAGTACTTC. Its translation: CASVLQGRETQYF.

This clonotype was detected ten times or more. J is TRBJ1-3 and V is TRBV2; no reliable D call. The CDR3 is 15 residues long. Per the germline V gene, CDR1 is SNHLY and CDR2 is FYNNEI. V was shortened by 7 bases and J by 0 bases, with 13 bases between the two germline ends. The CDR3 bases are TGTGCCAGCACCCCACACGGGGTCTCTGGAAACACCATATATTTT. Its translation: CASTPHGVSGNTIYF.

This clonotype turned up a few times. The chain is built from TRBV4-1 and TRBJ1-2; D possibly corresponds to TRBD1 (5 bases). The CDR3 has 15 amino acids. Germline values: CDR1 MGHRA, CDR2 YSYEKL. Trimming took off 1 base at V and 2 bases at J, with 11 bases between the two ends. This CDR3 reads CASSQGSGPNYGYTF. In nucleotides, the CDR3 is TGCGCCAGCAGCCAAGGGTCAGGGCCGAACTATGGCTACACCTTC.

The CDR3 DNA sequence: TGTGCCAGCTCACCAACCTTAGAGACAGCCGGTGGCTACACCTTC. It yields the protein CASSPTLETAGGYTF. V usage is TRBV15 and J usage is TRBJ1-2, with TRBD1 as a possible D gene (5 bases). V was pared by 10 bases and J by 7 bases, with 25 bases between. The CDR3 extends over 15 amino acids. Per germline, CDR1 LNHNV and CDR2 YYDKDF (reference sequence).

This clonotype was recorded once. The CDR3 nucleotides read TGTGCTAGAGAAAACAGTTTGGTCCCTGAAGCTTTCTTT. This encodes CARENSLVPEAFF. The V gene is TRBV25-1, the J gene TRBJ1-1; D call uncertain. CDR1 is MGHDK and CDR2 is SYGVNS in the germline V gene. This CDR3 has 13 residues.

This clonotype was counted many times. The chain carries TRBV25-1 and TRBJ1-1, with TRBD1 identical over 9 bases. The CDR3 has 15 residues. The V gene end was trimmed by 4 bases and the J gene end by 6 bases; junction bases not matched to a gene: 9. Germline lookup yields CDR1 MGHDK and CDR2 SYGVNS. The chain's CDR3 is CASSVHRGRFAEAFF. In DNA, the CDR3 is TGTGCCAGCAGTGTCCACAGGGGGCGGTTCGCTGAAGCTTTCTTT.

The chain has TRBV2 and TRBJ2-7; maybe TRBD1 (5 bases). The CDR3 consists of 15 residues. Germline values: CDR1 SNHLY, CDR2 FYNNEI. Deletions cut 5 bases from V and 2 bases from J, with 16 bases between. Here the CDR3 DNA reads TGTGCCAGCAGTACAAAGGGGTACGAGGCCTACGAGCAGTACTTC. Encoded protein: CASSTKGYEAYEQYF.

This clonotype was seen ten or more times. The V gene is TRBV7-2, the J gene TRBJ2-7; D might be TRBD1 (5 bases). Trimming cost V 3 bases and J 5 bases, with 11 bases left between them. CDR3 size: 13 residues. Per germline, CDR1 SGHTA and CDR2 FQGNSA. For the CDR3, the DNA is TGTGCCAGCAGCTTCATCCAGGGCAACGAGCAGTACTTC. Translated, it gives CASSFIQGNEQYF.

This chain links TRBV2 with TRBJ2-7; perhaps TRBD2 as D (5 bases). The V end lost 6 bases, the J end lost 4 bases, and 16 bases lay between the germline ends. This CDR3 comprises 14 residues. Germline lookup yields CDR1 SNHLY and CDR2 FYNNEI. CDR3 sequence reads: CASRAGRRSYEQYF. The CDR3 nucleotides are TGTGCCAGCAGGGCGGGCCGACGGTCTTACGAGCAGTACTTC.

The V and J genes are TRBV10-2 and TRBJ2-2; 7 nucleotides agree with TRBD2. The CDR3 is 14 residues long. With V trimmed by 8 bases and J by 7 bases, 10 bases remained unmatched. Per germline, CDR1 WSHSY and CDR2 SAAADI. CDR3 loop: CASSASGTLGELFF. For the CDR3, the DNA is TGCGCCAGCTCGGCTAGCGGAACGCTCGGGGAGCTGTTTTTT.

This chain uses TRBV20-1 with TRBJ1-2, with TRBD1 identical over 10 bases. Per germline, CDR1 DFQATT and CDR2 SNEGSKA (reference sequence). The CDR3 runs to 13 residues. The CDR3, as DNA: TGCAGCGCGGGGACAGGGGCCCTCTATGGCTACACCTTC. It yields the protein CSAGTGALYGYTF.

This clonotype was counted once. This sequence joins TRBV2 and TRBJ2-5; TRBD2 agrees at 7 bases. The length of the CDR3 is 16 residues. Germline V lookup: CDR1 SNHLY, CDR2 FYNNEI. The ends lost 5 bases at V and 1 base at J; junction bases unmatched: 10. CDR3 loop: CASSHGGGYGQETQYF. Here the CDR3 DNA reads TGTGCCAGCAGTCATGGGGGGGGTTATGGCCAAGAGACCCAGTACTTC. The full variable domain, with the rest looked up from reference TRBV2 and TRBJ2-5, is EPEVTQTPSHQVTQMGQEVILRCVPISNHLYFYWYRQILGQKVEFLVSFYNNEISEKSEIFDDQFSVERPDGSNFTLKIRSTKLEDSAMYFCASSHGGGYGQETQYFGPGTRLLVL.

In this sample, this clonotype turned up a few times. The gene calls are TRBV7-2 and TRBJ2-7; 13 bases are shared with TRBD2. The CDR3 runs 16 residues. Germline V gene data show CDR1 as SGHTA and CDR2 as FQGNSA. V lost 3 bases, J lost 5 bases, and 7 bases stayed unmatched. The CDR3 loop is CASSLTWTSGSNEQYF. CDR3 nucleotide sequence: TGTGCCAGCAGCTTGACCTGGACTAGCGGGAGTAACGAGCAGTACTTC.

The rearrangement joins TRBV10-2 to TRBJ1-2; a weak D match, TRBD1 (5 bases). The CDR3 has 11 residues. With 6 bases removed from V and 6 bases from J, the gap between germline ends came to 8 bases. Germline-derived CDR1 and CDR2 are WSHSY and SAAADI. The CDR3 protein is CASRRGHGYTF. The DNA of the CDR3 is TGCGCCAGCAGGCGGGGCCATGGCTACACCTTC.

Ten or more counts support this clonotype. This chain links TRBV20-1 with TRBJ2-5; D is perhaps TRBD2 (7 bases). The V gene lost 3 bases and the J gene lost 6 bases, with 17 bases spanning the gap. In germline, CDR1 is DFQATT, CDR2 SNEGSKA (reference sequence). This CDR3 has 14 residues. The chain's CDR3 is CSARSPGGGKTQYF. CDR3 nucleotide sequence: TGCAGTGCTAGGAGCCCGGGGGGCGGGAAGACCCAGTACTTC.

Comment on this clonotype: One junction end disagrees with the germline gene, perhaps due to a read error. The CDR3 sequence is CASSELGVNTGELFF. As DNA, the CDR3 is TGCGCCAGCAGCGAGTTGGGGGTAAACACCGGGGAGCTGTTTTTT. The genes are TRBV7-9 and TRBJ2-2; the D gene could be TRBD1 or TRBD2 (5 bases each). The CDR3 contains 15 residues. Germline V gene sequence: CDR1 SEHNR, CDR2 FQNEAQ (reference sequence).

A note on this clonotype: An end of the junction differs from the germline gene, which may be a read error. In DNA form, the CDR3 reads TGTGCCAGCAGCTTAAGGGTGGGCGCGGTGTACGGGCAGTACTTC. Translation gives CASSLRVGAVYGQYF. The chain combines TRBV2 with TRBJ2-7, with D unresolved. Germline assignment: CDR1 SNHLY and CDR2 FYNNEI. The CDR3 sequence is 15 residues long.

This clonotype was seen only a few times. The germline gene is not matched at one end of the junction; a read error may be the cause. The gene calls are TRBV9 and TRBJ1-1, with D tentatively TRBD1 (5 bases). This CDR3 contains 15 residues. Per the germline V gene, CDR1 is SGDLS and CDR2 is YYNGEE. CDR3 nucleotide sequence: TGCGCCAGCAGAGGGGATTTCAGGATCCACACTGAAGCTTTCTTT. Encoded protein: CASRGDFRIHTEAFF.

The chain recombines TRBV7-3 with TRBJ2-5; TRBD2 is a possible D gene (6 bases). The CDR3 covers 14 residues. The germline V gene encodes CDR1 SGHTA and CDR2 FQGTGA. Trimming cost V 2 bases and J 6 bases, with 13 bases left between them. CDR3 coding DNA: TGTGCCAGCAGCTTAGCCGGGAGTTCCAAGACCCAGTACTTC. Protein: CASSLAGSSKTQYF.

This clonotype was detected a few times. The CDR3 bases are TGTGCCAGCAGCTTGGGGGCTAGCGGGACACAAGAGACCCAGTACTTC. It encodes CASSLGASGTQETQYF. This sequence joins TRBV7-9 and TRBJ2-5, with 9 nucleotides matching TRBD2. The CDR3 spans 16 residues. The junction had 7 bases not matched to a gene; V was cut back by 3 bases and J by 2 bases. CDR1 SEHNR and CDR2 FQNEAQ come from the germline V gene (reference sequence).

The CDR3 sequence: CASSTKSGRATYEQYF. For the CDR3, the DNA is TGTGCCAGCAGTACCAAAAGCGGGAGGGCAACCTACGAGCAGTACTTC. V is TRBV6-2 or TRBV6-3 and J is TRBJ2-7; 10 bases are a match to TRBD2. Trimming took 5 bases from V and 2 from J; bases not matched to a gene: 9. Germline loops: CDR1 MNHEY, CDR2 SVGEGT. The CDR3 consists of 16 residues.

V usage is TRBV20-1 and J usage is TRBJ2-2, with D unresolved. The germline V gene encodes CDR1 DFQATT and CDR2 SNEGSKA (reference sequence). V dropped 0 bases and J dropped 4 bases, with 9 bases sitting between them. The CDR3 totals 14 residues. CDR3 DNA: TGCAGTGCTAGAGATGGGCAGTTCACCGGGGAGCTGTTTTTT. It specifies CSARDGQFTGELFF.

The sample holds a few counts of this clonotype. The V call is TRBV4-2, the J call TRBJ1-1, with D uncertain. Germline CDR1 is LGHNA and CDR2 is YNFKEQ. The CDR3 totals 15 residues. Trimming stripped 0 bases from V and 0 bases from J, with 8 bases between. CDR3 sequence reads: CASSQESSMNTEAFF. The CDR3 nucleotides read TGTGCCAGCAGCCAAGAGAGCTCAATGAACACTGAAGCTTTCTTT.

This clonotype has only a few counts. The chain joins TRBV19 to TRBJ2-6, with D possibly being TRBD1 (6 bases). CDR1 is LNHDA and CDR2 is SQIVND in the germline V gene (reference sequence). The CDR3 consists of 15 residues. V was shortened by 4 bases and J by 2 bases, with 9 bases between the two germline ends. The CDR3 nucleotides are TGTGCCAGTAGTACTACAGGGCCTGGGGCCAACGTCCTGACTTTC. It encodes CASSTTGPGANVLTF.

V is TRBV5-4 and J is TRBJ1-5; no reliable D call. Germline CDR1 is SGHNT and CDR2 is YYREEE (reference sequence). The V gene lost 2 bases and the J gene lost 3 bases, with 9 bases spanning the gap. The CDR3 extends over 14 amino acids. The CDR3 protein is CASSFLGSNQPQHF. The CDR3 region has the DNA TGTGCCAGCAGCTTCTTAGGTTCCAATCAGCCCCAGCATTTT.

The CDR3 DNA is TGCAGTGCTAGAGAAGCCAGGGGGACCAACTATGGCTACACCTTC. Its translation is CSAREARGTNYGYTF. The chain carries TRBV20-1 and TRBJ1-2, with 7 nucleotides matching TRBD1. V was clipped by 0 bases and J by 2 bases; unmatched bases: 6. Germline CDR1 and CDR2: DFQATT and SNEGSKA (reference sequence). The CDR3 has 15 residues.